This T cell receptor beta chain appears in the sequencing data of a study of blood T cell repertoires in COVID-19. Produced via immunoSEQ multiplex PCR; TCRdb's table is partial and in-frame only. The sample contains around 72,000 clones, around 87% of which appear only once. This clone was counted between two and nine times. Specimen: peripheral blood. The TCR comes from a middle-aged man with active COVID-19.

CDR3 region: CASSDGGEETQYF. The CDR3 DNA follows: TGTGCCAGCAGTGACGGGGGGGAAGAGACCCAGTACTTC. The chain uses TRBV6-4 and TRBJ2-5; 7 bases map to TRBD2. Looked up from germline, CDR1 is MRHNA and CDR2 is SNTAGT. The CDR3 consists of 13 residues. V was pared by 2 bases and J by 3 bases, with 0 bases of the junction left unmatched.